This TCR beta chain was observed in a study of blood T cell repertoires in COVID-19. The overall study: PBMCs, B-cell-depleted T cells, or T cells were the source of the cDNA or gDNA that made up the material.

Enrolled during active infection, Seattle patients were then followed longitudinally. Here immunoSEQ multiplex PCR was the method, and the copy in TCRdb shows in-frame clones only, minus some. The data contain fewer than 85,000 clones, roughly 80% of them seen just once; the ten biggest clones take up about 6.9%. The sequencing input was peripheral blood. This sequence originates from a man aged 30-40 years with COVID-19, enrolled during active disease.

The CDR3 loop reads CASSRGGANTGELFF. As DNA, the CDR3 is TGTGCCAGCAGCCGCGGGGGAGCGAACACCGGGGAGCTGTTTTTT. The gene calls are TRBV3-1 (or the pseudogene TRBV3-2) and TRBJ2-2; 7 bases are shared with TRBD2. Germline lookup yields CDR1 LGHDT and CDR2 YNNKEL (reference sequence). This CDR3 has 15 residues. The V and J ends lost 4 bases and 0 bases, in that order; junction bases with no gene match: 2.